Listed here are 12 T cell receptor beta chains from one sample, sequenced in a study of PD-L1 blockade in urothelial cancer. Described time point: pretreatment peripheral blood. The data were produced by immunoSEQ multiplex PCR, yet TCRdb's version contains in-frame clones alone and is incomplete. The table lists under 95,000 clones, about 83% of them singletons. Sequences were derived from PBMCs, sampled around atezolizumab (anti-PD-L1) treatment. All receptors come from a woman in her sixties or seventies with urothelial cancer.

V and J are TRBV29-1 and TRBJ2-5, with 9 nucleotides matching TRBD1. Germline lookup yields CDR1 SQVTM and CDR2 ANQGSEA. V dropped 4 bases and J dropped 4; count of bases not matched to a gene: 4. The CDR3 covers 13 residues. The CDR3: CSVVYRGRETQYF. CDR3 coding DNA: TGCAGCGTTGTATACAGGGGGCGAGAGACCCAGTACTTC.

The chain combines TRBV6-1 with TRBJ1-3; 9 nucleotides agree with TRBD1. Germline V CDR1 and CDR2: MNHNS, SASEGT. With 3 bases clipped from V and 10 bases from J, the junction kept 4 bases outside the gene matches. The CDR3 runs to 13 residues. The CDR3 nucleotides read TGTGCCAGCAGTGAGGGGGACAGGGAAACCATATATTTT. Translated, it gives CASSEGDRETIYF.

V gene TRBV11-3 combines with J gene TRBJ2-7; TRBD1 matches 10 bases. V lost 5 bases to trimming and J lost 5 bases; unmatched junction nucleotides: 3. The length of the CDR3 is 13 residues. Germline CDR1 SGHNT, CDR2 YENEEA. For the CDR3, the DNA is TGTGCCAGCAGCACCGGGACAGGGGACGAGCAGTACTTC. Protein product: CASSTGTGDEQYF.

This clone was seen a single time. The V gene is TRBV7-2, the J gene TRBJ2-5, with unresolved D. Deletions cut 5 bases from V and 4 bases from J, with 8 bases between. The length of the CDR3 is 12 residues. CDR1 is SGHTA and CDR2 is FQGNSA in the germline V gene. The CDR3 loop reads CASSPLRETQYF. The CDR3 nucleotides are TGTGCCAGCAGCCCCCTCCGAGAGACCCAGTACTTC.

This clone was picked up a small number of times. The chain combines TRBV6-1 with TRBJ1-6, with D perhaps matching TRBD1 (6 bases). Germline loops: CDR1 MNHNS, CDR2 SASEGT. The V end was cut by 4 bases, the J end by 13 bases, with 17 bases between. There are 14 residues in the CDR3. The CDR3 DNA sequence: TGTGCCAGCAGTGTCGACAGGACCTTTTCCCCCCTCCACTTT. This codes for CASSVDRTFSPLHF.

The chain recombines TRBV7-3 with TRBJ2-7; 8 positions match TRBD1. The CDR3 sequence is 16 residues long. The V and J ends lost 5 bases and 4 bases, in that order; junction bases with no gene match: 13. Per germline, CDR1 SGHTA and CDR2 FQGTGA. The CDR3 loop is CASSLGFRGLGYEQYF. Here the CDR3 DNA reads TGTGCCAGCAGCCTGGGGTTCAGGGGGCTTGGGTACGAGCAGTACTTC. Full variable domain (remainder filled in from reference TRBV7-3 and TRBJ2-7): GAGVSQTPSNKVTEKGKYVELRCDPISGHTALYWYRQSLGQGPEFLIYFQGTGAADDSGLPNDRFFAVRPEGSVSTLKIQRTERGDSAVYLCASSLGFRGLGYEQYFGPGTRLTVT.

The J gene is TRBJ1-4, the V gene TRBV2, with unresolved D. The CDR3 is made up of 12 amino acids. CDR1 is SNHLY and CDR2 is FYNNEI in the germline V gene. Trimming took 1 base from V and 8 from J, leaving 5 bases between them. Here the CDR3 reads CASSEGGEKLFF. CDR3 in DNA: TGTGCCAGCAGTGAAGGAGGGGAAAAACTGTTTTTT.

J is TRBJ1-1 and V is TRBV2; a possible D gene is TRBD1 (6 bases). V gave up 7 bases and J gave up 3 bases, with 15 bases separating them. The CDR3 runs 14 residues. CDR1 SNHLY and CDR2 FYNNEI come from the germline V gene. The CDR3 spells CASNKQGSDTEAFF. The CDR3 bases are TGTGCCAGCAATAAACAGGGATCGGACACTGAAGCTTTCTTT.

This chain uses TRBV7-2 with TRBJ1-2, with 7 bases identical to TRBD1. J lost 8 bases, V lost 6 bases, and 9 bases had no gene match. The CDR3 consists of 13 residues. CDR1 and CDR2 from the germline V gene are SGHTA and FQGNSA. The CDR3 is CASSPTGMWGYTF. CDR3 DNA sequence: TGTGCCAGCAGTCCGACAGGGATGTGGGGCTACACCTTC.

The chain recombines TRBV9 with TRBJ2-1; TRBD2 matches 15 bases. The V gene's germline CDR1 is SGDLS and CDR2 YYNGEE. The ends lost 4 bases at V and 0 bases at J; junction bases unmatched: 14. The CDR3 covers 21 residues. DNA of the CDR3: TGTGCCAGCAGCTTCGACCCCGGGACTAGCGGGAGGTTGAGCTCCTACAATGAGCAGTTCTTC. It is translated as CASSFDPGTSGRLSSYNEQFF. Together with reference TRBV9 and TRBJ2-1, the CDR3 gives the full variable domain: DSGVTQTPKHLITATGQRVTLRCSPRSGDLSVYWYQQSLDQGLQFLIQYYNGEERAKGNILERFSAQQFPDLHSELNLSSLELGDSALYFCASSFDPGTSGRLSSYNEQFFGPGTRLTVL.

This chain connects TRBV2 to TRBJ2-7; TRBD1 is a possible D gene (5 bases). This CDR3 spans 13 amino acids. Per the germline V gene, CDR1 is SNHLY and CDR2 is FYNNEI. Trimming removed 3 bases at V and 0 bases at J, with 6 bases between. Here the CDR3 reads CASSDRVSYEQYF. In DNA form, the CDR3 reads TGTGCCAGCAGTGACAGGGTCTCCTACGAGCAGTACTTC. Drawing the rest from reference TRBV2 and TRBJ2-7, the complete variable domain is EPEVTQTPSHQVTQMGQEVILRCVPISNHLYFYWYRQILGQKVEFLVSFYNNEISEKSEIFDDQFSVERPDGSNFTLKIRSTKLEDSAMYFCASSDRVSYEQYFGPGTRLTVT.

The chain joins TRBV10-1 to TRBJ2-1; a possible D gene is TRBD2 (6 bases). The CDR3 consists of 15 residues. V was cut by 3 bases and J by 1 base, with 10 bases left in between. CDR1 is WNHNN, CDR2 SYGVQD, per germline (reference sequence). This CDR3 is CASSDSGASYNEQFF. DNA of the CDR3: TGCGCCAGCAGTGACTCGGGAGCATCCTACAATGAGCAGTTCTTC.